The sequence of this T cell receptor beta chain was determined in a study of a mutant IDH1 vaccine in newly diagnosed glioma. Study overall: Treated patients were about 60% male, roughly 38% female, mean age around 40 years. Earlier therapy was either radiotherapy, temozolomide, or both, and most got both. Study conclusions and caveats: Vaccine-induced immune responses occurred in 93.3% of patients.

From germline, CDR1 is SNHLY and CDR2 FYNNEI. The CDR3 loop spans 13 amino acids. Trimming shortened V by 7 bases and J by 6 bases, and 13 bases separated the two germline ends. This clone was counted a single time. The antigen is undetermined. TCRdb's table, derived via immunoSEQ multiplex PCR, lists solely in-frame clones and lacks some. The table has more than 50,000 clones, 70% to 90% seen once; the top ten hold under 3.5%. Time point: baseline, week 1 (first vaccination visit). Described treatment: pre-vaccination baseline after standard-of-care therapy. The astrocytomas were IDH1-mutant, ATRX-negative, and WHO grade 3 or 4.

This TCR was recovered from a man aged 25-45 years with glioma. Sample: PBMCs, taken from a glioma patient treated with radiotherapy, temozolomide or both. This sequence joins TRBV2 and TRBJ1-5, with D uncertain. The CDR3 region is CASKGQAGQPQHF. The CDR3 region has the DNA TGTGCCAGCAAAGGGCAGGCGGGTCAGCCCCAGCATTTT.